This T cell receptor beta chain was sequenced during a study of CD8+ T cells in alopecia areata. For this clone: Antigen specificity is unknown. Other DNA sequences of this sample code for an identical CDR3.

In alopecia areata patients, both lesional scalp punch biopsies and peripheral blood were collected. CD4+ and CD8+ T cells were sorted from PBMCs. cDNA reverse transcribed from extracted RNA served as the sequencing template. The protocol was immunoSEQ multiplex PCR, while the TCRdb copy is restricted to in-frame clones and leaves out a portion. This sample has hundreds of thousands of clones, with around 67% found just once. General observations from the study: Patients displayed less clarity in TCR sharing than mice, a finding possibly related to HLA.

The specimen was CD4+ T cells sorted from blood, collected at week 0. The source of this sequence is a human donor with alopecia areata.

The CDR3 DNA reads as TGTGCCAGCAGCGTAGGATACAATGAGCAGTTCTTC. This gives the protein CASSVGYNEQFF. The V and J genes are TRBV9 and TRBJ2-1; no clear D. Germline V CDR1 and CDR2: SGDLS, YYNGEE. The CDR3 contains 12 residues. Trimming left V 0 bases short and J 4 bases short, with 2 bases between.